The 2 T cell receptor beta chains in this list originate from one sample, sequenced in a study of cytomegalovirus exposure and HLA in healthy donors. Researchers ran the PCR with 60 Vbeta and 13 Jbeta primers. Method: immunoSEQ multiplex PCR; TCRdb's copy keeps in-frame clones and lacks some. The repertoire holds over 150,000 clones, with 68% as singletons. The sample consisted of PBMCs. These TCRs come from a man aged 50 or older in good health and CMV-seronegative.

As to this clone: Other DNA sequences in this specimen translate into the identical CDR3. The rearrangement uses TRBV6-1 and TRBJ1-1, with D maybe TRBD1 (5 bases). Germline assignment: CDR1 MNHNS and CDR2 SASEGT. V shed 1 base and J shed 0 bases, with 6 bases lying between them. The CDR3 runs 14 residues. DNA for the CDR3: TGTGCCAGCAGTGAAGGGGGCGTGAACACTGAAGCTTTCTTT. Protein product: CASSEGGVNTEAFF.

The chain is built from TRBV18 and TRBJ2-2; TRBD1 aligns across 8 bases. Germline CDR1 KGHSH, CDR2 LQKENI. This CDR3 is 16 amino acids long. The V segment lost 6 bases and the J segment 2 bases; nucleotides outside the gene matches: 8. This chain's CDR3 is CASSRQGNTNTGELFF. CDR3 DNA: TGTGCCAGCTCCCGACAGGGGAATACTAACACCGGGGAGCTGTTTTTT.